A selection of T cell receptor beta chains follows, all from one sample in a study of identical twins. Each CDR3 protein is one row after TCRdb ran MiXCR on the 5' RACE reads. Among around 250,000 distinct CDR3 sequences listed, around 8% were seen once. The sample also formed part of further work on yellow fever vaccine responses in identical twins.

The sample comprised CD8+ T cells sorted from blood. These receptor sequences come from a woman between 18 and 30 years old in good health. The conserved cysteine and the conserved F or W are not part of the CDR3 here. The order of the fields is J gene, V gene, CDR3 protein.

j_gene: TRBJ2-1
v_gene: TRBV10-1
CDR3aa: ASSVQGEYNEQF

j_gene: TRBJ2-3
v_gene: TRBV12-3/TRBV12-4
CDR3aa: ASSSTSGTSTDTQY

j_gene: TRBJ2-1
v_gene: TRBV27
CDR3aa: ASSLRRGGNEQF

j_gene: TRBJ2-5
v_gene: TRBV7-9
CDR3aa: ASRPQGLGETQY

j_gene: TRBJ2-3
v_gene: TRBV12-3/TRBV12-4
CDR3aa: ASTPTSPSTDTQY

j_gene: TRBJ1-1
v_gene: TRBV7-9
CDR3aa: ASSKGTTEAF

j_gene: TRBJ2-1
v_gene: TRBV7-9
CDR3aa: ASSAESYNEQF

j_gene: TRBJ2-1
v_gene: TRBV20-1
CDR3aa: SARGRSGRGEQF

j_gene: TRBJ2-7
v_gene: TRBV7-9
CDR3aa: ASSPDFSYTIGGEQY

j_gene: TRBJ2-1
v_gene: TRBV29-1
CDR3aa: SVEGTAGYNEQF

j_gene: TRBJ2-7
v_gene: TRBV28
CDR3aa: ASSFTEERSSYEQY

j_gene: TRBJ2-7
v_gene: TRBV27
CDR3aa: ASSLGSAASYEQY

j_gene: TRBJ2-3
v_gene: TRBV27
CDR3aa: ASNREGLAGDTQY

j_gene: TRBJ2-1
v_gene: TRBV19
CDR3aa: ASSVSNEQF

j_gene: TRBJ2-7
v_gene: TRBV29-1
CDR3aa: SVIWDSSYEQY

j_gene: TRBJ2-3
v_gene: TRBV4-1
CDR3aa: ASSQEARGGLTDTQY

j_gene: TRBJ2-1
v_gene: TRBV29-1
CDR3aa: SVPEQF

j_gene: TRBJ2-2
v_gene: TRBV27
CDR3aa: ASSLAKGTVGPGELF

j_gene: TRBJ2-5
v_gene: TRBV20-1
CDR3aa: SAIGSSGGTQY

j_gene: TRBJ2-1
v_gene: TRBV12-3/TRBV12-4
CDR3aa: ASSLQQGHEQF

j_gene: TRBJ1-1
v_gene: TRBV6-2/TRBV6-3
CDR3aa: ASSGQMNTEAF

j_gene: TRBJ2-5
v_gene: TRBV2
CDR3aa: ASSNQETQY

j_gene: TRBJ1-2
v_gene: TRBV12-3/TRBV12-4
CDR3aa: ASTPSDAWGLGGYT

j_gene: TRBJ1-2
v_gene: TRBV12-3/TRBV12-4
CDR3aa: ASRGQGPNYGYT

j_gene: TRBJ2-5
v_gene: TRBV27
CDR3aa: ASSPGVAGLETQY

j_gene: TRBJ2-2
v_gene: TRBV7-9
CDR3aa: ASSGQGPTGELF

j_gene: TRBJ2-5
v_gene: TRBV7-9
CDR3aa: ASSQDSLNWETQY

j_gene: TRBJ2-6
v_gene: TRBV4-1
CDR3aa: ASSESVRANVLT

j_gene: TRBJ2-3
v_gene: TRBV7-2
CDR3aa: ASSLYSGGTDTQY

j_gene: TRBJ2-1
v_gene: TRBV7-2
CDR3aa: ASSLAYPGNEQF

j_gene: TRBJ1-5
v_gene: TRBV2
CDR3aa: ASSERAGPDQPQH

j_gene: TRBJ2-7
v_gene: TRBV29-1
CDR3aa: SVEERDRPYEQY

j_gene: TRBJ1-1
v_gene: TRBV28
CDR3aa: ASSTRGTEAF

j_gene: TRBJ2-3
v_gene: TRBV7-9
CDR3aa: ASSSTVPRGTDTQY

j_gene: TRBJ2-3
v_gene: TRBV7-9
CDR3aa: ASSLYAGGADTQY

j_gene: TRBJ2-2
v_gene: TRBV5-1
CDR3aa: ASSDPGQGNTGELF

j_gene: TRBJ2-1
v_gene: TRBV14
CDR3aa: ASSQGTSSYNEQF

j_gene: TRBJ2-1
v_gene: TRBV12-3/TRBV12-4
CDR3aa: ASSLSQGVDYNEQF

j_gene: TRBJ2-1
v_gene: TRBV10-3
CDR3aa: AISESTIQRGGNEQF

j_gene: TRBJ2-7
v_gene: TRBV3-1
CDR3aa: ASSQGGLDPEQY

j_gene: TRBJ2-7
v_gene: TRBV6-4
CDR3aa: ASKAGGQYEQY